The 12 T cell receptor beta chains reported below all come from one sample, sequenced in a study of shared T cell receptors in the human thymus. Assay: immunoSEQ multiplex PCR; the TCRdb copy retains only in-frame clones and omits some. The repertoire includes some 660,000 clones, approximately 89% of them detected once, and 0.0094% sits in the top ten. The same specimen was also included in a second study, on human thymus T cells.

Sequencing input: thymocytes. Source of these receptors: a boy under two years old with a congenital heart defect.

This chain uses TRBV6-8 with TRBJ2-2; 13 positions match TRBD2. Trimming at V came to 11 bases and at J to 7 bases, leaving 7 bases not matched to a gene. This CDR3 is built from 14 residues. The V gene's germline CDR1 is MNHGY and CDR2 SAAAGT. CDR3 sequence reads: CAGGLAGDSGELFF. CDR3 in DNA: TGTGCCGGCGGACTAGCGGGGGACAGCGGGGAGCTGTTTTTT.

This clone appeared a single time. The rearrangement uses TRBV11-1 and TRBJ1-1; D call uncertain. The CDR3 spans 12 residues. Looked up from germline, CDR1 is SGHAT and CDR2 is FQDESV (reference sequence). V lost 1 base and J 6 bases, leaving 6 bases between the germline ends. In DNA form, the CDR3 reads TGTGCCAGCAGCTTAGTCTCCTCTGAAGCTTTCTTT. Protein product: CASSLVSSEAFF.

The chain carries TRBV18 and TRBJ1-2; 7 nucleotides match TRBD1. CDR1 and CDR2 from the germline V gene are KGHSH and LQKENI. With 4 bases clipped from V and 5 bases from J, the junction kept 7 bases outside the gene matches. The CDR3 consists of 14 residues. CDR3 in amino acids: CASSQSTGRYGYTF. The CDR3 region has the DNA TGTGCCAGCTCACAATCGACAGGGAGGTATGGCTACACCTTC.

The CDR3 loop is CASSDSNFAVYTIYF. The CDR3 DNA follows: TGTGCCAGCAGTGACTCGAATTTTGCGGTATACACCATATATTTT. The chain carries TRBV6-4 and TRBJ1-3; D unresolved. V lost 0 bases and J 8 bases, leaving 14 bases between the germline ends. Germline lookup yields CDR1 MRHNA and CDR2 SNTAGT. The CDR3 runs 15 residues.

The gene calls are TRBV28 and TRBJ2-2, with 7 bases matching TRBD2. Germline loops: CDR1 MDHEN, CDR2 SYDVKM. The V gene end was trimmed by 3 bases and the J gene end by 1 base; junction bases not matched to a gene: 5. The CDR3 length is 16 residues. In nucleotides, the CDR3 is TGTGCCAGCAGTTTTCCGACTAGCTGGAACACCGGGGAGCTGTTTTTT. Translating it yields CASSFPTSWNTGELFF.

In DNA form, the CDR3 reads TGTGCCACCAGCGATCAACAGGGTTTGCGGGGGTATAGCAATCAGCCCCAGCATTTT. It codes for CATSDQQGLRGYSNQPQHF. The J gene is TRBJ1-5, the V gene TRBV15, with D maybe TRBD1 (6 bases). Deletions cut 5 bases from V and 0 bases from J, with 23 bases between. Germline CDR1 reads LNHNV; CDR2 reads YYDKDF (reference sequence). The CDR3 length is 19 residues.

The gene calls are TRBV10-3 and TRBJ2-7; 11 bases match TRBD2. The CDR3 sequence is 15 residues long. V was clipped by 11 bases and J by 7 bases; unmatched bases: 16. The V gene's germline CDR1 is ENHRY and CDR2 SYGVKD. In DNA form, the CDR3 reads TGTGCCGTATCCCCCATTTTAGCGGGAGGGAGGGAGCAGTACTTC. The encoded protein is CAVSPILAGGREQYF.

This rearrangement joins TRBV4-3 to TRBJ1-6, with TRBD1 as a possible D gene (5 bases). In germline, CDR1 is LGHNA, CDR2 YSLEER. CDR3 size: 15 residues. V lost 0 bases and J lost 10, with 13 bases in between. This CDR3 reads CASSQEEGRRSPLHF. The CDR3 DNA reads as TGCGCCAGCAGCCAAGAGGAGGGGCGGAGATCACCCCTCCACTTT.

The CDR3: CASRLRGTRSYNEQFF. The CDR3 DNA reads TGTGCCAGCAGACTGCGGGGGACCCGCTCCTACAATGAGCAGTTCTTC. V and J are TRBV27 and TRBJ2-1, with 7 nucleotides matching TRBD2. Germline V lookup: CDR1 MNHEY, CDR2 SMNVEV (reference sequence). V was pared by 6 bases and J by 0 bases, with 8 bases of the junction left unmatched. This CDR3 comprises 16 residues.

The rearrangement links TRBV6-1 to TRBJ1-2; possible D gene TRBD1, 5 bases. This CDR3 region has 14 residues. Germline loops: CDR1 MNHNS, CDR2 SASEGT. The V gene lost 7 bases and the J gene lost 0 bases, with 12 bases spanning the gap. The CDR3 sequence: CASTRDFPNYGYTF. For the CDR3, the DNA is TGTGCCAGCACTCGGGACTTTCCTAACTATGGCTACACCTTC.

The chain recombines TRBV11-2 with TRBJ2-3, with 10 bases fitting TRBD2. V lost 4 bases, J lost 6 bases, and 7 bases stayed unmatched. Germline V CDR1 and CDR2: SGHAT, FQNNGV. The CDR3 covers 15 residues. Here the CDR3 reads CASSSFLAGEDTQYF. CDR3 DNA sequence: TGTGCCAGCAGCTCTTTTCTAGCGGGAGAGGATACGCAGTATTTT.

The V call is TRBV29-1, the J call TRBJ2-1; the D gene is possibly TRBD2 (5 bases). V was clipped by 7 bases and J by 9 bases, with 16 bases between them. The CDR3 sequence is 12 residues long. Germline CDR1 is SQVTM and CDR2 is ANQGSEA. CDR3 nucleotides: TGCAGCGCCCAGGTGGCGGGCGGTGAGCAGTTCTTC. Protein product: CSAQVAGGEQFF.